The clone carrying this T cell receptor (beta chain) has only one observation. The antigen is undetermined. The unexposed donors gave CD4+ T cells in 2011-2018, prior to COVID-19. CD4+ T cells were isolated from the cells after 10 days of culture. This sample was included in a study of CD4 T cells in relation to SARS-CoV-2 and coronaviruses. V was pared by 2 bases and J by 1 base, with 11 bases between. Germline CDR1 MNHEY, CDR2 SVGAGI. This CDR3 comprises 15 residues. Sequencing used immunoSEQ multiplex PCR; TCRdb keeps in-frame clones, though not all of them. The repertoire consists of 20,000 or so clones, with roughly four fifths occurring once and the leading ten covering roughly 10%.

The sequence came from a human donor in good health. The specimen was CD4+ T cells from PBMCs, cultured in vitro. The chain combines TRBV6-5 with TRBJ1-1, with D unresolved. CDR3 sequence (DNA): TGTGCCAGCAGTTACGGGGAGGGTTGGAACACTGAAGCTTTCTTT. Its translation: CASSYGEGWNTEAFF.